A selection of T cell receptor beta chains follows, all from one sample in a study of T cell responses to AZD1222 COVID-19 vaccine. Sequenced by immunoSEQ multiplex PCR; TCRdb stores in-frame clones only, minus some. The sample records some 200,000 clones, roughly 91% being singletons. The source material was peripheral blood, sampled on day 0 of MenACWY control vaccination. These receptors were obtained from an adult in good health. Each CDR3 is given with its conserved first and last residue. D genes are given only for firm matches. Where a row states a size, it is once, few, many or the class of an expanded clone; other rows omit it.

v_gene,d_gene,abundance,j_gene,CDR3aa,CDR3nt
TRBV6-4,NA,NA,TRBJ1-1,CASSSRAGNTEAFF,TGTGCCAGCAGTTCCCGGGCAGGGAACACTGAAGCTTTCTTT
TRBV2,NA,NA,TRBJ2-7,CASNRERTGEQYF,TGTGCCAGCAATAGAGAGAGGACCGGGGAGCAGTACTTC
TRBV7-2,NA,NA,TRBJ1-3,CASSLAEGSGNTIYF,TGTGCCAGCAGCTTAGCGGAGGGCTCTGGAAACACCATATATTTT
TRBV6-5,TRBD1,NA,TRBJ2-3,CASSSGQLRYTDTQYF,TGTGCCAGCAGTTCGGGACAGCTCAGGTATACAGATACGCAGTATTTT
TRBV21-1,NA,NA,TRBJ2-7,CASSNLNEQYF,TGTGCCAGCAGCAATCTTAACGAGCAGTACTTC
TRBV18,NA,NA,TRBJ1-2,CASSPEERIAYTF,TGTGCCAGCTCACCAGAGGAAAGGATAGCCTACACCTTC
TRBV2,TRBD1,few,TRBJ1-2,CASSEWTGDGYTF,TGTGCCAGCAGTGAGTGGACAGGTGATGGCTACACCTTC
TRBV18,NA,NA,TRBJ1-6,CASSPKQADYNSPLHF,TGTGCCAGCTCACCCAAGCAGGCTGACTATAATTCACCCCTCCACTTT
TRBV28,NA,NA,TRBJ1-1,CASSSRGLNTEAFF,TGTGCCAGCAGCTCCAGGGGATTAAACACTGAAGCTTTCTTT
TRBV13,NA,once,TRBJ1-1,CASSPRKGLRDTEAFF,TGTGCCAGCAGCCCCCGAAAGGGATTAAGGGACACTGAAGCTTTCTTT
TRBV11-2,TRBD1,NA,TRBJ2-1,CASSSRTGLDEQFF,TGTGCCAGCAGCTCCCGGACAGGGCTGGATGAGCAGTTCTTC
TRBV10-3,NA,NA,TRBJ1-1,CAISPGARDVVEAFF,TGTGCCATCAGTCCGGGGGCGCGGGATGTCGTGGAAGCTTTCTTT
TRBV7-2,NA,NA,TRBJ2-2,CASSLVTGWTGELFF,TGTGCCAGCAGCTTAGTTACAGGGTGGACCGGGGAGCTGTTTTTT
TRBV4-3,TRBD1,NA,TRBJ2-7,CASSQDWGTGGYEQYF,TGCGCCAGCAGCCAAGATTGGGGGACAGGGGGCTACGAGCAGTACTTC
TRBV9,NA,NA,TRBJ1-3,CASSSGSYSGNTIYF,TGTGCCAGCAGCTCTGGGTCCTACTCTGGAAACACCATATATTTT
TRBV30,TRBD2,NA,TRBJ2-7,CAGGVGSSYEQYF,TGTGCCGGGGGGGTCGGAAGCTCCTACGAGCAGTACTTC
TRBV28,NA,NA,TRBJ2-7,CASSLPGLGYEQYF,TGTGCCAGCAGTTTACCCGGACTGGGCTACGAGCAGTACTTC
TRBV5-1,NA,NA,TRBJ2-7,CASSPNQGSRGEQYF,TGCGCCAGCAGCCCTAACCAGGGGAGTAGAGGCGAGCAGTACTTC
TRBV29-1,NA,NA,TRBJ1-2,CSVEDRTEGYTF,TGCAGCGTTGAAGACAGGACGGAGGGCTACACCTTC
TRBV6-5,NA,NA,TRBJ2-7,CASKGDSYEQYF,TGTGCCAGCAAAGGGGACTCCTACGAGCAGTACTTC
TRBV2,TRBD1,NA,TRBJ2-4,CASSGQGLAKNIQYF,TGTGCCAGCAGTGGACAGGGGCTAGCCAAAAACATTCAGTACTTC
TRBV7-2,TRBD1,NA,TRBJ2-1,CASSSDRGSQFF,TGTGCCAGCAGTAGTGACAGGGGGTCTCAGTTCTTC
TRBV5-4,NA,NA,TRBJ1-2,CASSLADGTYGYTF,TGTGCCAGCAGCTTGGCCGACGGCACCTATGGCTACACCTTC
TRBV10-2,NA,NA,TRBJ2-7,CASSEGSSYEQYF,TGCGCCAGCAGTGAGGGAAGCTCCTACGAGCAGTACTTC
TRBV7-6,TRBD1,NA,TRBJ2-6,CASSNRDRSSGANVLTF,TGTGCCAGCAGCAACCGGGACAGGTCCTCTGGGGCCAACGTCCTGACTTTC
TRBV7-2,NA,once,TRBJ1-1,CASSQEPGSEAFF,TGTGCCAGCAGCCAGGAGCCAGGTTCTGAAGCTTTCTTT
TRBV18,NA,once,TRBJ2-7,CASTTAETYEQYF,TGTGCCAGCACCACAGCGGAGACCTACGAGCAGTACTTC
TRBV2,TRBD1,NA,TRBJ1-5,CASIGQENQPQHF,TGTGCCAGCATAGGACAGGAGAATCAGCCCCAGCATTTT
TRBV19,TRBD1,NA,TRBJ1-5,CASRPGQSQPQHF,TGTGCCAGTAGGCCGGGACAGAGTCAGCCCCAGCATTTT
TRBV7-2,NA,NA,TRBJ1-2,CASSLVAGRSPNYGYTF,TGTGCCAGCAGCTTAGTTGCGGGAAGGTCTCCTAACTATGGCTACACCTTC
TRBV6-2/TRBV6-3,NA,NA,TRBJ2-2,CASSERSGTGELFF,TGTGCCAGCAGCGAAAGGTCGGGGACCGGGGAGCTGTTTTTT
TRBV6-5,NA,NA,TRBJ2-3,CASLDPRTDTQYF,TGTGCCAGTCTGGACCCACGCACAGATACGCAGTATTTT
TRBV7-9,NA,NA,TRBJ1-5,CASSLGGLLGEPQHF,TGTGCCAGCAGCTTAGGAGGGCTCCTCGGGGAGCCCCAGCATTTT
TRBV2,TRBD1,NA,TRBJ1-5,CASRAGTGDQGPQHF,TGTGCCAGCAGAGCCGGGACAGGGGACCAAGGGCCCCAGCATTTT
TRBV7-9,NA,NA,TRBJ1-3,CASSLKDSSSGNTIYF,TGTGCCAGCAGCTTAAAAGACAGTTCCTCTGGAAACACCATATATTTT
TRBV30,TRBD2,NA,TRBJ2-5,CAWRNVAGSETQYF,TGTGCCTGGAGGAACGTAGCGGGGTCAGAGACCCAGTACTTC
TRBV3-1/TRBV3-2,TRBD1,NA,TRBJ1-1,CASSQRQGWHTEAFF,TGTGCCAGCAGCCAAAGACAGGGGTGGCACACTGAAGCTTTCTTT
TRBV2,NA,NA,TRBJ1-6,CASRSALRQNSPLHF,TGTGCCAGCAGGAGTGCCCTTAGACAGAATTCACCCCTCCACTTT
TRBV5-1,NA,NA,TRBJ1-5,CASSLGGDNQPQHF,TGCGCCAGCAGCTTGGGTGGGGATAATCAGCCCCAGCATTTT
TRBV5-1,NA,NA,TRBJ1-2,CASSFSSGAYGYTF,TGCGCCAGCAGCTTCAGTTCCGGGGCCTATGGCTACACCTTC
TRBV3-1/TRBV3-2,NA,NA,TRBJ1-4,CASSQGGGLTNEKLFF,TGTGCCAGCAGCCAAGGAGGGGGATTAACTAATGAAAAACTGTTTTTT
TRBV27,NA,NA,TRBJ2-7,CASSQTGYEQYF,TGTGCCAGCAGCCAAACAGGGTACGAGCAGTACTTC
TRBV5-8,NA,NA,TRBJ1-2,CAPGGSRNFNYGYTF,TGTGCCCCCGGAGGCAGCCGGAATTTTAACTATGGCTACACCTTC
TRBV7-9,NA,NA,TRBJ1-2,CACEERDGYGYTF,TGTGCCTGCGAGGAGAGGGACGGCTATGGCTACACCTTC
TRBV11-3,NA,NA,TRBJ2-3,CASSSKTTGTDTQYF,TGTGCCAGCAGCTCTAAGACGACAGGCACAGATACGCAGTATTTT
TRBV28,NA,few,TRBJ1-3,CASSPGGPGNTIYF,TGTGCCAGCAGCCCGGGGGGGCCCGGAAACACCATATATTTT
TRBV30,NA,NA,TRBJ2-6,CAWGRGRTSSGANVLTF,TGTGCCTGGGGGCGAGGCAGGACCAGCTCTGGGGCCAACGTCCTGACTTTC
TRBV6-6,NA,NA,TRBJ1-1,CASSEQTGGAEAFF,TGTGCCAGCAGCGAACAAACAGGCGGGGCTGAAGCTTTCTTT
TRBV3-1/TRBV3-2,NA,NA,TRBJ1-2,CASSQLDGYGYTF,TGTGCCAGCAGCCAATTGGACGGCTATGGCTACACCTTC
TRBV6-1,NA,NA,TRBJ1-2,CASSEDPVLTGLHYGYTF,TGTGCCAGCAGTGAAGACCCGGTCCTGACAGGTTTACACTATGGCTACACCTTC
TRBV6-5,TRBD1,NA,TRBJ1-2,CASSFGQGEFYGYTF,TGTGCCAGCAGTTTCGGACAGGGAGAATTCTATGGCTACACCTTC
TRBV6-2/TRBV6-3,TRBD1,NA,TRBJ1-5,CASSLIQGQPQHF,TGTGCCAGCAGTCTAATACAGGGGCAGCCCCAGCATTTT
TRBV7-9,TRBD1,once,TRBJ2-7,CARRGQPYEQYF,TGTGCCAGACGGGGACAGCCCTACGAGCAGTACTTC